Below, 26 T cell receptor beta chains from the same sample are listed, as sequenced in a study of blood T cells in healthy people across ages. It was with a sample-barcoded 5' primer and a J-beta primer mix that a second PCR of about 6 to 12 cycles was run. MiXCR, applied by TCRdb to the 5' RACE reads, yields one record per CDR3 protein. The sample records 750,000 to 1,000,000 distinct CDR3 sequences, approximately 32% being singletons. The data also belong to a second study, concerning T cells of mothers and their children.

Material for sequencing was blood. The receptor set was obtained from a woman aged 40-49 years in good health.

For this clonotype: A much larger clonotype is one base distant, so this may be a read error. CDR3 bases: TGTGCCAGCATCCATTGGGGGGGCGCAGGTACGCAGTATTTT. This gives the protein CASIHWGGAGTQYF. The genes are TRBV28 and TRBJ2-3; a possible D gene is TRBD2 (7 bases). The V end lost 7 bases, the J end lost 8 bases, and 19 bases lay between the germline ends. This CDR3 is 14 amino acids long. Looked up from germline, CDR1 is MDHEN and CDR2 is SYDVKM.

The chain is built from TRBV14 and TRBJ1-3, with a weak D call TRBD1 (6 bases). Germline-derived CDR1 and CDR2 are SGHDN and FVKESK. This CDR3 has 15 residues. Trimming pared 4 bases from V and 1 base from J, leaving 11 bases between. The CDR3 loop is CASSPGGTSGNTIYF. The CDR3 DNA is TGTGCCAGCAGCCCGGGAGGGACATCTGGAAACACCATATATTTT.

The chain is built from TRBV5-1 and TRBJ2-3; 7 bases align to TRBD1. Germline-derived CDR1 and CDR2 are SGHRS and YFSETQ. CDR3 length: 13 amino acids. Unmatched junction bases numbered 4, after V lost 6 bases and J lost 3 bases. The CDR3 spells CASTDRVTDTQYF. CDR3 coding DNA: TGCGCCAGCACAGACAGGGTAACAGATACGCAGTATTTT.

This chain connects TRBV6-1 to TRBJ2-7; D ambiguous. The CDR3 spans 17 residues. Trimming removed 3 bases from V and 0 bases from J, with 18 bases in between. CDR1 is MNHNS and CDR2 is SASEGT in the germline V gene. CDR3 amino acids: CASSDAPIWAVSYEQYF. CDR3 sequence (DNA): TGTGCCAGCAGTGATGCGCCCATTTGGGCGGTCTCCTACGAGCAGTACTTC.

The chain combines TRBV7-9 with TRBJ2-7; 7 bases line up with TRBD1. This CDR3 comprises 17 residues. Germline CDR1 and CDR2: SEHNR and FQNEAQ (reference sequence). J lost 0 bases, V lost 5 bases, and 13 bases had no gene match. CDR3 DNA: TGTGCCAGCAGCCATACCGTCTCAGGGGGTTTCTCCTACGAGCAGTACTTC. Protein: CASSHTVSGGFSYEQYF.

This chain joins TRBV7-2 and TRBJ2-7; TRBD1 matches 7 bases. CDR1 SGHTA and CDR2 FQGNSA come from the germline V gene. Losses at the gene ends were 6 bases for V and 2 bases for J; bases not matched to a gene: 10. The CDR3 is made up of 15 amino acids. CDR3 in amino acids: CASSERQGDPYEQYF. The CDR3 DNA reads TGTGCCAGCAGTGAGAGGCAGGGGGATCCCTACGAGCAGTACTTC.

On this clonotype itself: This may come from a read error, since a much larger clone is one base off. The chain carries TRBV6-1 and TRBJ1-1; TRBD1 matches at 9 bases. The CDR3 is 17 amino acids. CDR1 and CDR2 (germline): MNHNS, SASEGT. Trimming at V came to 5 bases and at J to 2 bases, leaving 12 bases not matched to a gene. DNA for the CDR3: TGTGCCAGCAGTCCTCGTACTACAGGGGGCTATAACACTGAAGCTTTCTTT. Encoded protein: CASSPRTTGGYNTEAFF.

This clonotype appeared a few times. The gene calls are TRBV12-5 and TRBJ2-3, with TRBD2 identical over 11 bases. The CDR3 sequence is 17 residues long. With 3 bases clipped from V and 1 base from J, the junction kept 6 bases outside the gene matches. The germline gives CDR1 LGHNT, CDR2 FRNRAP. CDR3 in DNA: TGTGCTAGTGGTTTTTTGACTAGCGGGGTTCGCACAGATACGCAGTATTTT. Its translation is CASGFLTSGVRTDTQYF. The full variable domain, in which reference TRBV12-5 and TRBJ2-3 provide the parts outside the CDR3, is DARVTQTPRHKVTEMGQEVTMRCQPILGHNTVFWYRQTMMQGLELLAYFRNRAPLDDSGMPKDRFSAEMPDATLATLKIQPSEPRDSAVYFCASGFLTSGVRTDTQYFGPGTRLTVL.

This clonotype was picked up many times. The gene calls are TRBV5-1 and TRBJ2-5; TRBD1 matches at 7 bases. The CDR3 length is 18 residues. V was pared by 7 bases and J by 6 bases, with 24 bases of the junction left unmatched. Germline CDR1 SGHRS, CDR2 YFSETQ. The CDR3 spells CASAATAETGSSVKTQYF. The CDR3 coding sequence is TGCGCCAGCGCTGCAACCGCGGAGACAGGGTCCAGTGTAAAGACCCAGTACTTC.

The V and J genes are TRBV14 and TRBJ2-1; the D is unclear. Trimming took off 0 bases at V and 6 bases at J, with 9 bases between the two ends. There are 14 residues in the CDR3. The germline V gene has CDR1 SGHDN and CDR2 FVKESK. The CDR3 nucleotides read TGTGCCAGCAGCCAAGAGTCGGGTTTCAATGAGCAGTTCTTC. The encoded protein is CASSQESGFNEQFF.

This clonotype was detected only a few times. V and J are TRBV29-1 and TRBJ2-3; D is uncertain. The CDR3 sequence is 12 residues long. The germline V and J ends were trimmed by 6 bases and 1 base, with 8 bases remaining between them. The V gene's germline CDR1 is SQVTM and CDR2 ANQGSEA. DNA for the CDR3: TGCAGCGTCCCCCCGGGCACAGATACGCAGTATTTT. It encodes CSVPPGTDTQYF.

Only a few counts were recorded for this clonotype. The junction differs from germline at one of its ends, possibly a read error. CDR3 amino acids: CAPSDPRTRNEQFF. The CDR3 nucleotides read TGTGCCCCCAGTGATCCCCGTACGCGCAATGAGCAGTTCTTC. The chain employs TRBV24-1 and TRBJ2-1; no clear D gene. Germline V gene sequence: CDR1 KGHDR, CDR2 SFDVKD. CDR3 length: 14 amino acids.

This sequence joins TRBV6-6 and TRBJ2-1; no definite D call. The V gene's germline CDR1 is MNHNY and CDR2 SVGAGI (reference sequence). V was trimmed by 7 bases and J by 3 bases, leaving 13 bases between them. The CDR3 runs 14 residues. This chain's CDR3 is CASTQESGYNEQFF. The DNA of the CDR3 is TGTGCCAGCACCCAAGAATCTGGCTACAATGAGCAGTTCTTC.

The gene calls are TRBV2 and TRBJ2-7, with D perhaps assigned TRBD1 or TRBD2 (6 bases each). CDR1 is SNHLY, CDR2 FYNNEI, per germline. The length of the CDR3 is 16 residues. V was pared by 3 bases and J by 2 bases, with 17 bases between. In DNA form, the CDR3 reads TGTGCCAGCAGTGAGCGATGGGGGCGGGGCACCTACGAGCAGTACTTC. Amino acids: CASSERWGRGTYEQYF.

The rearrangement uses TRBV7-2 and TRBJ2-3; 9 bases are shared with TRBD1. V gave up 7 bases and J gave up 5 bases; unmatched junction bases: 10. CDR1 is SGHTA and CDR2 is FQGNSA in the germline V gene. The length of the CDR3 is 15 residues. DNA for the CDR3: TGTGCCAGCACCAAACAGGGGGCGCAGAGAGATACGCAGTATTTT. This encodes CASTKQGAQRDTQYF.

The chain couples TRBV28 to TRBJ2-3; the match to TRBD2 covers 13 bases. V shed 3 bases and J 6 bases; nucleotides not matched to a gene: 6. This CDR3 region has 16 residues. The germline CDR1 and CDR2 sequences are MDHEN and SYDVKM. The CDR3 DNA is TGTGCCAGCAGTTTTTCTCGACTAGCGGGGGGTGATACGCAGTATTTT. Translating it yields CASSFSRLAGGDTQYF.

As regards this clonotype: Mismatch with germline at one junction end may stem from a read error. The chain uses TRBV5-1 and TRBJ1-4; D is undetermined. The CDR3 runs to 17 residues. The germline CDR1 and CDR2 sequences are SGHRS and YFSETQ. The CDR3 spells CASSLALNVATNEKRFF. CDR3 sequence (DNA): TGCGCCAGCAGCTTGGCGTTAAACGTTGCAACTAATGAAAAACGGTTTTTT. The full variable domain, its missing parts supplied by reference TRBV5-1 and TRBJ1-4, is KAGVTQTPRYLIKTRGQQVTLSCSPISGHRSVSWYQQTPGQGLQFLFEYFSETQRNKGNFPGRFSGRQFSNSRSEMNVSTLELGDSALYLCASSLALNVATNEKRFFGSGTQLSVL.

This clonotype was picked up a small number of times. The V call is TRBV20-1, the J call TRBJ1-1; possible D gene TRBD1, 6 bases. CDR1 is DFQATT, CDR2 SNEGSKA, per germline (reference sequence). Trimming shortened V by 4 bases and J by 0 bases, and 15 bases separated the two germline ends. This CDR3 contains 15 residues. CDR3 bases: TGCAGTGCTATGGGGGATAGGGGGATGAACACTGAAGCTTTCTTT. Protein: CSAMGDRGMNTEAFF.

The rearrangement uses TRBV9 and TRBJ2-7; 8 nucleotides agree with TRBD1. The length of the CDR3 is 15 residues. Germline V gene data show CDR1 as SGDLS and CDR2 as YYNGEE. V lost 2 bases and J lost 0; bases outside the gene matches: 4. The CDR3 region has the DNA TGTGCCAGCAGCGTCAGGGGGCTATCCTCCTACGAGCAGTACTTC. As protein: CASSVRGLSSYEQYF.

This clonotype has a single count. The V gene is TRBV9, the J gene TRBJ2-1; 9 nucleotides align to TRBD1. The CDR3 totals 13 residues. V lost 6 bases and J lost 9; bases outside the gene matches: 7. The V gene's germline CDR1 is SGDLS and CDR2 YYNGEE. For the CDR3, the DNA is TGTGCCAGCACGTACAGGGGGCAGGGTGAGCAGTTCTTC. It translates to CASTYRGQGEQFF.

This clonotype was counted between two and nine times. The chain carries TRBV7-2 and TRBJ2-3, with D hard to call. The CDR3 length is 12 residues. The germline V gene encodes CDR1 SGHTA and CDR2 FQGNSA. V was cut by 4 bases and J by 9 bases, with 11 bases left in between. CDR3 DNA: TGTGCCAGCAGCTCGACAACGCGGACGCAGTATTTT. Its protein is CASSSTTRTQYF.

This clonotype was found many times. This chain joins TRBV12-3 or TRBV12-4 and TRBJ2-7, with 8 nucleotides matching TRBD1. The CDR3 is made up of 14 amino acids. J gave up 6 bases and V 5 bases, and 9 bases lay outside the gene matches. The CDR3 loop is CASSPGGGFSEQYF. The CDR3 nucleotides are TGTGCCAGCAGTCCAGGGGGCGGTTTCTCCGAGCAGTACTTC.

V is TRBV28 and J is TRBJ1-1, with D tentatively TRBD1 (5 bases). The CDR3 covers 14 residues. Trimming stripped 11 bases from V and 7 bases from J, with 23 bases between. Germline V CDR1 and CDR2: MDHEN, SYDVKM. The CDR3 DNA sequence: TGTGCCGGAGGGGTTAGGAAAGACGGCCTTGAAGCTTTCTTT. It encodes CAGGVRKDGLEAFF.

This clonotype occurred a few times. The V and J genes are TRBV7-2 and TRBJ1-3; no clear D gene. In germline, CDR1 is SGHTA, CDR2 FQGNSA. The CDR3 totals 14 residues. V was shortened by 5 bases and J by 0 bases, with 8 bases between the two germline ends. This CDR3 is CASSPGISGNTIYF. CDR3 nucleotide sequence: TGTGCCAGCAGCCCGGGAATCTCTGGAAACACCATATATTTT.

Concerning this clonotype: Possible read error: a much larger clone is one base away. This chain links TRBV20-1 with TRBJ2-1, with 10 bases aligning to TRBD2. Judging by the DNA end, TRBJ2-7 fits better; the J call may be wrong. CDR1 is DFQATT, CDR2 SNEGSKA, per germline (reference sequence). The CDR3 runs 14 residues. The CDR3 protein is CSAATSGTYNEQYF. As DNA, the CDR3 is TGCAGTGCTGCTACTAGCGGGACTTACAATGAGCAGTACTTC.

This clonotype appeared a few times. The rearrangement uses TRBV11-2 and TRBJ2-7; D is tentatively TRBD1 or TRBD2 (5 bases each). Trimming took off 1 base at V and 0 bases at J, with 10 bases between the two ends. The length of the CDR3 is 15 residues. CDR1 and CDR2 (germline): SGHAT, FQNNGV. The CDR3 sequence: CASSLVRGHSYEQYF. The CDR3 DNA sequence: TGTGCCAGCAGCTTAGTTCGGGGCCACTCCTACGAGCAGTACTTC.